The present TCR beta chain was sequenced within a study of blood T cell repertoires in COVID-19. Germline V lookup: CDR1 MNHEY, CDR2 SMNVEV (reference sequence). V was pared by 8 bases and J by 10 bases, with 17 bases between. The CDR3 is 12 residues long. The assay was immunoSEQ multiplex PCR, and TCRdb's table has in-frame clones only and misses some. The repertoire holds some 150,000 clones, with roughly 79% as singletons. V and J are TRBV27 and TRBJ1-1, with unresolved D. The sequenced sample was peripheral blood. The clonotype comes from a human donor with acute or convalescent COVID-19. The donor label of this sample is uncertain. CDR3 amino acids: CASGGSAQVAFF. The CDR3 bases are TGTGCCAGCGGAGGGTCGGCGCAGGTAGCTTTCTTT.